Below, 5 T cell receptor beta chains from the same sample are listed, as sequenced in a study of human T cells and chemical hapten exposure. From the RACE reads, TCRdb called clonotypes with MiXCR, one entry per CDR3 protein. The sample records 35,000 to 50,000 distinct CDR3 sequences, approximately 9.5% being singletons. As for time point: patch test 2, 6 weeks after DPC sensitization. The treatment here: therapeutic diphenylcyclopropenone sensitization with weekly scalp DPC. Extraction of total RNA was performed on unfractionated whole blood. Sequences were derived from whole blood, sampled in connection with sensitization to the hapten diphenylcyclopropenone (DPC). These receptors were collected from a woman aged 25 to 39 with alopecia areata. Some clones in this sample may be carry-over from other donors' samples.

This clonotype appeared a few times. This chain uses TRBV6-2 or TRBV6-3 with TRBJ2-4; D not resolved. Trimming pared 8 bases from V and 0 bases from J, leaving 11 bases between. Germline values: CDR1 MNHEY, CDR2 SVGEGT. The CDR3 is made up of 14 amino acids. The CDR3 spells CASGSGSAKNIQYF. CDR3 nucleotide sequence: TGTGCCAGCGGCTCCGGATCAGCCAAAAACATTCAGTACTTC.

A few counts support this clonotype. The chain employs TRBV25-1 and TRBJ2-3; D is perhaps TRBD1 (6 bases). Trimming took off 6 bases at V and 6 bases at J, with 13 bases between the two ends. The germline V gene has CDR1 MGHDK and CDR2 SYGVNS. The CDR3 has 13 residues. The CDR3 is CASSKQGSDTQYF. The CDR3 coding sequence is TGTGCCAGCAGCAAACAGGGATCGGATACGCAGTATTTT.

The sample holds many counts of this clonotype. The chain has TRBV6-2 or TRBV6-3 and TRBJ2-7; TRBD1 agrees at 9 bases. CDR3 size: 13 residues. The V segment lost 7 bases and the J segment 4 bases; nucleotides outside the gene matches: 5. Germline values: CDR1 MNHEY, CDR2 SVGEGT. Here the CDR3 reads CASMLDRGYEQYF. In DNA form, the CDR3 reads TGTGCCAGCATGTTGGACAGGGGATACGAGCAGTACTTC.

This clonotype turned up a few times. The J gene is TRBJ1-1, the V gene TRBV5-5; D possibly corresponds to TRBD1 (5 bases). The CDR3 loop spans 14 amino acids. Deletions cut 6 bases from V and 4 bases from J, with 16 bases between. Looked up from germline, CDR1 is SGHKS and CDR2 is YYEKEE (reference sequence). CDR3 amino acids: CASTVGRVVTEAFF. The DNA for the CDR3 is TGTGCCAGCACCGTGGGGCGCGTCGTCACTGAAGCTTTCTTT. Combining the CDR3 with reference TRBV5-5 and TRBJ1-1 gives the whole variable domain DAGVTQSPTHLIKTRGQQVTLRCSPISGHKSVSWYQQVLGQGPQFIFQYYEKEERGRGNFPDRFSARQFPNYSSELNVNALLLGDSALYLCASTVGRVVTEAFFGQGTRLTVV.

V gene TRBV2 combines with J gene TRBJ2-7, with D possibly being TRBD1 (6 bases). Trimming removed 6 bases from V and 5 bases from J, with 11 bases in between. The CDR3 length is 12 residues. CDR1 and CDR2 from the germline V gene are SNHLY and FYNNEI. The CDR3 reads CASSGPGDEQYF. The CDR3 DNA is TGTGCCAGCAGCGGTCCAGGGGACGAGCAGTACTTC.